This T cell receptor (beta chain) was sequenced during a study of cytomegalovirus exposure and HLA in healthy donors. Primers included in the PCR were 60 Vbeta and 13 Jbeta primers. The repertoire was sequenced with immunoSEQ multiplex PCR; TCRdb's copy has only in-frame clones and lacks some. The sample consists of about 130,000 clones, roughly 74% of them appearing once. Findings and limits, study-wide: Immune exposure information available was restricted to CMV serostatus. When analyzed later, a missense DCLRE1C variant was found to be linked to TCR beta V- and J-gene trimming.

At the time of sampling, donors were nominally healthy, though unrecorded immune exposures were likely. The CDR3 consists of 14 residues. The ends lost 3 bases at V and 8 bases at J; junction bases unmatched: 6. CDR1 LGHNT and CDR2 FRNRAP come from the germline V gene. On this clone: Antigen: not known.

The chain carries TRBV12-5 and TRBJ1-2; 10 bases match TRBD1. The sequenced material came from PBMCs. The sequence was collected from a woman in her forties or fifties in good health and CMV-seropositive. CDR3 DNA: TGTGCTAGTGGTTTCCGACAGGGGGCTAACGGCTACACCTTC. It encodes CASGFRQGANGYTF.